Listed below are T cell receptor beta chains from one sample, sequenced in a study of T cells in Graves' hyperthyroidism and ophthalmopathy. TCRdb analysed the multiplex PCR reads with MiXCR anew, one entry per CDR3 protein. The table has over 550,000 distinct CDR3 sequences, around 15% seen once. Sample: blood. The receptors shown here come from a woman aged 18 to 35 with Graves' hyperthyroidism. Each CDR3 is given with its conserved first and last residue. Each record gives: V gene, clone size, CDR3 length, D gene, J gene, CDR3 protein, CDR3 DNA. D genes are given only for firm matches. Some rows have no size entry. The others give once, few or many, or a class for an expanded clone.

>TRBV7-2|many|19|TRBD2|TRBJ2-1
CASSPIRLAGGFSYNEQFF
TGTGCCAGCAGCCCCATACGGCTAGCGGGGGGTTTCTCCTACAATGAGCAGTTCTTC
>TRBV20-1|.|11|.|TRBJ1-1
CSASPGSEAFF
TGCAGTGCTAGCCCAGGGAGTGAAGCTTTCTTT
>TRBV18|few|14|.|TRBJ1-4
CASSPPETNEKLFF
TGTGCCAGCTCACCACCGGAAACTAATGAAAAACTGTTTTTT
>TRBV18|.|14|TRBD2|TRBJ2-5
CASSILAGEETQYF
TGTGCCAGCTCAATACTAGCGGGAGAAGAGACCCAGTACTTC
>TRBV5-1|.|17|TRBD2|TRBJ2-1
CASSLVSGRASYNEQFF
TGCGCCAGCAGCTTGGTGAGCGGGAGGGCGTCCTACAATGAGCAGTTCTTC
>TRBV3-1|.|14|.|TRBJ1-2
CASSQAGENYGYTF
TGTGCCAGCAGCCAAGCGGGAGAGAACTATGGCTACACCTTC
>TRBV25-1|.|15|.|TRBJ1-4
CASTQWDRGSEKLFF
TGTGCCAGCACCCAATGGGATAGGGGAAGTGAAAAACTGTTTTTT
>TRBV7-2|.|16|TRBD2|TRBJ2-5
CASSQHLAGGTGTQYF
TGTGCCAGCAGCCAACACCTAGCGGGGGGGACCGGGACCCAGTACTTC
>TRBV5-1|.|13|TRBD1|TRBJ1-5
CASSKGQNQPQHF
TGCGCCAGCAGCAAGGGACAGAATCAGCCCCAGCATTTT
>TRBV11-2|few|16|TRBD2|TRBJ2-7
CASSFRLAGGDYEQYF
TGTGCCAGCAGCTTCCGACTAGCGGGGGGGGACTACGAGCAGTACTTC
>TRBV12-3/TRBV12-4|few|16|TRBD1|TRBJ1-6
CASSSALGQGNSPLHF
TGTGCCAGCAGCTCCGCCCTTGGACAGGGGAATTCACCCCTCCACTTT
>TRBV3-1|few|18|TRBD2|TRBJ2-2
CASSPFNGLAGRTGELFF
TGTGCCAGCAGCCCGTTCAACGGACTAGCGGGTAGGACCGGGGAGCTGTTTTTT
>TRBV24-1|many|11|.|TRBJ2-1
CATSDFNEQFF
TGTGCCACCAGTGATTTTAATGAGCAGTTCTTC
>TRBV7-9|.|16|TRBD2|TRBJ2-1
CASSLRLSGGGNEQFF
TGTGCCAGCAGCTTACGTTTGAGCGGGGGCGGGAATGAGCAGTTCTTC
>TRBV6-1|many|12|.|TRBJ1-2
CASSDGLDGYTF
TGTGCCAGCAGTGACGGACTTGATGGCTACACCTTC
>TRBV29-1|few|15|.|TRBJ2-1
CSVVGAREASNEQFF
TGCAGCGTGGTAGGGGCCAGGGAAGCTTCCAATGAGCAGTTCTTC
>TRBV12-3/TRBV12-4|many|17|.|TRBJ1-2
CASSLAFQGLGEDGYTF
TGTGCCAGCAGTTTAGCATTCCAGGGTTTAGGAGAGGATGGCTACACCTTC
>TRBV28|many|16|.|TRBJ2-5
CASRPPWGPREQTQYF
TGTGCCAGCAGACCCCCTTGGGGCCCCCGGGAGCAGACCCAGTACTTC
>TRBV24-1|many|14|.|TRBJ2-1
CATSGSLRVTEQFF
TGTGCCACCAGTGGATCCCTGAGGGTAACAGAGCAGTTCTTC
>TRBV7-8|many|14|.|TRBJ1-5
CASSLGRSLQPQHF
TGTGCCAGCAGCTTAGGCCGGTCCCTTCAGCCCCAGCATTTT
>TRBV11-2|many|15|TRBD1|TRBJ1-4
CASSLALQGDEKLFF
TGTGCCAGCAGCTTAGCGTTGCAGGGGGATGAAAAACTGTTTTTT
>TRBV7-2|once|14|TRBD1|TRBJ2-7
CASSTGQGAGEQYF
TGTGCCAGCAGCACGGGACAGGGGGCAGGCGAGCAGTACTTC
>TRBV12-3/TRBV12-4|many|13|.|TRBJ2-5
CASSFEQQETQYF
TGTGCCAGCAGTTTCGAACAGCAAGAGACCCAGTACTTC
>TRBV27|many|15|TRBD1|TRBJ2-7
CASSHGRQGAYEQYF
TGTGCCAGCAGCCATGGTCGGCAGGGGGCCTACGAGCAGTACTTC
>TRBV4-2|many|16|TRBD2|TRBJ2-1
CASSQGSSGTYNEQFF
TGTGCCAGCAGCCAAGGGTCTAGCGGCACCTACAATGAGCAGTTCTTC
>TRBV6-1|few|18|.|TRBJ2-1
CASSYTRRASLSYNEQFF
TGTGCCAGCAGTTACACCCGGAGGGCTTCCCTATCCTACAATGAGCAGTTCTTC
>TRBV20-1|many|15|.|TRBJ1-2
CSAREPDGGLVGYTF
TGCAGTGCTAGAGAGCCCGATGGGGGGCTGGTTGGCTACACCTTC
>TRBV6-5|many|12|.|TRBJ2-7
CASSYNSYEQYF
TGTGCCAGCAGTTACAACAGCTACGAGCAGTACTTC
>TRBV13|.|17|TRBD1|TRBJ1-6
CASSYRTGGRYNSPLHF
TGTGCCAGCAGCTATCGGACAGGGGGCCGCTATAATTCACCCCTCCACTTT
>TRBV28|.|19|.|TRBJ1-5
CASSLNLIPGGISNQPQHF
TGTGCCAGCAGTTTAAATCTTATCCCGGGGGGGATTAGCAATCAGCCCCAGCATTTT
>TRBV27|many|14|TRBD2|TRBJ2-7
CASSLGLVSPEQYF
TGTGCCAGCAGCCTCGGACTAGTATCGCCCGAGCAGTACTTC
>TRBV29-1|few|13|.|TRBJ2-1
CSVEDFQGDEQFF
TGCAGCGTTGAAGATTTCCAGGGTGATGAGCAGTTCTTC
>TRBV20-1|many|14|.|TRBJ2-3
CSARDIGVGDTQYF
TGCAGTGCTAGAGATATAGGCGTCGGAGATACGCAGTATTTT
>TRBV2|many|13|TRBD2|TRBJ2-1
CASRDSGRDEQFF
TGTGCCAGCAGAGATAGCGGGAGGGATGAGCAGTTCTTC
>TRBV10-3|many|15|TRBD1|TRBJ1-2
CAISDPRGLRYGYTF
TGTGCCATCAGTGACCCTAGGGGGCTCCGGTATGGCTACACCTTC
>TRBV6-1|many|14|.|TRBJ2-7
CASSTTGTTYEQYF
TGTGCCAGCAGTACTACCGGGACAACCTACGAGCAGTACTTC
>TRBV4-1|.|18|TRBD2|TRBJ2-1
CASSRAGAGGPMGNEQFF
TGCGCCAGCAGCCGGGCGGGAGCGGGAGGGCCCATGGGGAATGAGCAGTTCTTC
>TRBV29-1|.|13|.|TRBJ2-7
CSVLLGPSYEQYF
TGCAGCGTCCTTCTCGGACCTTCCTACGAGCAGTACTTC
>TRBV7-2|many|16|TRBD1|TRBJ2-7
CASSFHIGGQSYEQYF
TGTGCCAGCAGCTTCCATATAGGGGGCCAATCCTACGAGCAGTACTTC
>TRBV11-1|.|14|.|TRBJ2-1
CASSTDRTYNEQFF
TGTGCCAGCAGCACAGACAGGACCTACAATGAGCAGTTCTTC
>TRBV4-1|.|13|.|TRBJ2-2
CASSPPITGELFF
TGCGCCAGCAGCCCCCCCATCACCGGGGAGCTGTTTTTT
>TRBV2|many|13|TRBD2|TRBJ2-7
CASLAGSSYEQYF
TGTGCCAGTCTAGCGGGGTCCTCCTACGAGCAGTACTTC
>TRBV7-2|many|14|TRBD1|TRBJ2-7
CASSLTGTEYEQYF
TGTGCCAGCAGCTTAACCGGGACAGAGTACGAGCAGTACTTC
>TRBV5-1|.|15|TRBD1|TRBJ2-2
CASSLWTGSTGELFF
TGCGCCAGCAGCCTGTGGACAGGGTCGACCGGGGAGCTGTTTTTT
>TRBV7-2|.|13|.|TRBJ1-5
CASSLEARSPQHF
TGTGCCAGCAGCTTAGAGGCCCGTAGCCCCCAGCATTTT
>TRBV27|.|17|.|TRBJ1-6
CASTRGSLGAGNSPLHF
TGTGCCAGCACCCGAGGGAGTCTGGGGGCCGGGAATTCACCCCTCCACTTT
>TRBV2|many|16|.|TRBJ2-7
CASGKEGPRITYEQYF
TGTGCCAGCGGAAAAGAGGGGCCGAGGATTACCTACGAGCAGTACTTC
>TRBV7-9|.|14|.|TRBJ2-1
CASSWGGVYNEQFF
TGTGCCAGCAGCTGGGGTGGGGTCTACAATGAGCAGTTCTTC
>TRBV19|few|15|TRBD1|TRBJ2-7
CATNPGQGASYEQYF
TGTGCCACCAATCCGGGACAGGGGGCATCCTACGAGCAGTACTTC